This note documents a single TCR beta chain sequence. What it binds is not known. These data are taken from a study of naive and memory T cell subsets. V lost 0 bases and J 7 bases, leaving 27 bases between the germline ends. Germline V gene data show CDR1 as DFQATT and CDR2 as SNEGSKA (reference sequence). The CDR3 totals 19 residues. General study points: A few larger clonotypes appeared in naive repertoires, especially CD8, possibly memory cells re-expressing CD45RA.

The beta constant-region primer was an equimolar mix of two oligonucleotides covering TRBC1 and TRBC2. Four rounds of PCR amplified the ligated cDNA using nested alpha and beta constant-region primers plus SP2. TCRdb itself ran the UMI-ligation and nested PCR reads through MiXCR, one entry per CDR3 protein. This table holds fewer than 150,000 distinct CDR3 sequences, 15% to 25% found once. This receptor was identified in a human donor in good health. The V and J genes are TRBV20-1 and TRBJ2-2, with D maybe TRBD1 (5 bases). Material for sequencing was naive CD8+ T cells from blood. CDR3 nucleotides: TGCAGTGCTAGAGATAGCAGGGCGCTTAGCCCACACACAGTCGGGGAGCTGTTTTTT. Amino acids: CSARDSRALSPHTVGELFF.